This passage covers 17 T cell receptor beta chains from one sample sequenced in a study of HIV-infected children after antiretroviral therapy interruption (dated by TCRdb to about 2019). This specimen's treatment or condition label, interpreted: PENTA 11 planned treatment interruption arm or continuous ART arm. Library preparation was by 3' RACE. The sample was run on an Illumina MiSeq. TCR libraries were generated from RNA by a 3' RACE protocol incorporating unique molecular identifiers so that PCR amplification bias could be corrected. In TCRdb, the public reads were trimmed at Q25 with fastp and aligned with MiXCR, with productive beta chains retained. For every CDR3 protein sequence, its rows merge into one entry that carries the most common genes and DNA. Across this sample there are approximately 95,000 distinct CDR3 sequences, with 5.5% to 8.5% seen only once. 1% to 1.3% of the sample belongs to the ten largest clones.

The input for sequencing was CD45RA+ CD4+ T cells from PBMCs, pooled from several time points, taken from a donor given antiretroviral therapy, either interrupted or continuous. The sample's cell subset or site label is to be understood as: naive CD4+ CD45RA+ CD45RO- T cells. The source of these receptors is a pool of human donors with HIV.

This clonotype was seen many times. The V gene is TRBV10-1, the J gene TRBJ2-7; no reliable D call. This CDR3 spans 14 amino acids. The V and J ends lost 3 bases and 2 bases respectively, with 11 bases between them. The germline V gene has CDR1 WNHNN and CDR2 SYGVQD (reference sequence). CDR3 loop: CASSEIIPPYEQYF. The CDR3 DNA sequence: TGCGCCAGCAGTGAAATCATACCCCCCTACGAGCAGTACTTC.

This clonotype was detected many times. The V and J genes are TRBV7-2 and TRBJ2-2; D remains unclear. This CDR3 spans 15 amino acids. Germline assignment: CDR1 SGHTA and CDR2 FQGNSA. Trimming shortened V by 1 base and J by 1 base, and 7 bases separated the two germline ends. The CDR3 DNA sequence: TGTGCCAGCAGCTTAGTTAGCCGGAACACCGGGGAGCTGTTTTTT. Residues: CASSLVSRNTGELFF.

This clonotype came up a few times. At one end, the junction sequence differs from germline, possibly due to a read error. The chain recombines TRBV12-3 or TRBV12-4 with TRBJ1-5, with 8 positions matching TRBD1. This CDR3 comprises 13 residues. In DNA, the CDR3 is TGTGCCAGCAGATTAGGACAGGGTAGGCCCCAGCATTTT. This codes for CASRLGQGRPQHF.

The table lists this clonotype with many counts. The chain employs TRBV11-2 and TRBJ2-5; 9 bases are a match to TRBD2. This CDR3 has 15 amino acids. J lost 5 bases, V lost 3 bases, and 7 bases had no gene match. CDR1 is SGHAT, CDR2 FQNNGV, per germline. CDR3 in DNA: TGTGCCAGCAGCTTTAGCGGGAGAGGGCAGGAGACCCAGTACTTC. This translates into CASSFSGRGQETQYF. Complete variable domain (other parts from reference TRBV11-2 and TRBJ2-5): EAGVAQSPRYKIIEKRQSVAFWCNPISGHATLYWYQQILGQGPKLLIQFQNNGVVDDSQLPKDRFSAERLKGVDSTLKIQPAKLEDSAVYLCASSFSGRGQETQYFGPGTRLLVL.

V and J are TRBV30 and TRBJ1-1, with 8 bases lining up with TRBD1. The CDR3 runs 15 residues. The V gene end was trimmed by 2 bases and the J gene end by 4 bases; junction bases not matched to a gene: 9. Germline CDR1 is GTSNPN and CDR2 is SVGIG (reference sequence). In nucleotides, the CDR3 is TGTGCCTGGAGTACCCGGACAGGGTGGGGCACTGAAGCTTTCTTT. This translates into CAWSTRTGWGTEAFF.

This clonotype occurred many times. This chain joins TRBV10-1 and TRBJ2-7; D gene unclear. CDR1 is WNHNN and CDR2 is SYGVQD in the germline V gene (reference sequence). Trimming shortened V by 0 bases and J by 3 bases, and 3 bases separated the two germline ends. This CDR3 contains 12 residues. DNA for the CDR3: TGCGCCAGCAGTGAGTCGGACTACGAGCAGTACTTC. Translated, it gives CASSESDYEQYF.

This clonotype was counted only a few times. The chain joins TRBV28 to TRBJ2-7; 11 bases match TRBD1. V shed 3 bases and J 4 bases; nucleotides not matched to a gene: 8. The CDR3 runs 16 residues. Germline CDR1 is MDHEN and CDR2 is SYDVKM. Written as DNA, the CDR3 is TGTGCCAGCAGTTTCCCGCGGACAGGGGGCATTTACGAGCAGTACTTC. Translated: CASSFPRTGGIYEQYF.

Regarding this clonotype: Possible read error: a much larger clone is one base away. This sequence joins TRBV6-5 and TRBJ2-7; D may match TRBD1 or TRBD2 (5 bases each). This CDR3 is built from 12 residues. CDR1 and CDR2 from the germline V gene are MNHEY and SVGAGI. The CDR3 protein is CSSKRDAYEQYF. The DNA for the CDR3 is TGTTCCAGCAAGAGGGACGCCTACGAGCAGTACTTC.

This clonotype occurred many times. This chain joins TRBV10-2 and TRBJ1-2; 7 nucleotides align to TRBD1. This CDR3 has 13 residues. The germline gives CDR1 WSHSY, CDR2 SAAADI. J lost 7 bases, V lost 6 bases, and 8 bases had no gene match. This CDR3 reads CASSRGGPGGYTF. CDR3 DNA: TGCGCCAGCAGCAGGGGGGGTCCGGGTGGCTACACCTTC.

This clonotype was found many times. V gene TRBV29-1 combines with J gene TRBJ1-1; D ambiguous. CDR1 and CDR2 from the germline V gene are SQVTM and ANQGSEA. V gave up 4 bases and J gave up 1 base, with 7 bases separating them. This CDR3 has 12 amino acids. The CDR3 region is CSVARSNTEAFF. As DNA, the CDR3 is TGCAGCGTTGCACGGTCGAACACTGAAGCTTTCTTT.

This clonotype was counted between two and nine times. J is TRBJ2-6 and V is TRBV20-1, with no clear D. The CDR3 is 14 amino acids. Per the germline V gene, CDR1 is DFQATT and CDR2 is SNEGSKA (reference sequence). V was pared by 1 base and J by 0 bases, with 4 bases between. CDR3 amino acids: CSARVPSGANVLTF. CDR3 nucleotides: TGCAGTGCTAGAGTCCCCTCTGGGGCCAACGTCCTGACTTTC.

This clonotype came up many times. The genes are TRBV19 and TRBJ1-1; possibly TRBD1 for D (6 bases). The CDR3 spans 14 residues. Germline CDR1 is LNHDA and CDR2 is SQIVND (reference sequence). The V end was cut by 3 bases, the J end by 4 bases, with 12 bases between. The CDR3 region is CASSIGQGRTEAFF. CDR3 DNA: TGTGCCAGTAGTATTGGGCAGGGGCGCACTGAAGCTTTCTTT.

This clonotype showed up many times. V usage is TRBV7-3 and J usage is TRBJ2-1, with D tentatively TRBD2 (6 bases). Germline V gives CDR1 SGHTA, CDR2 FQGTGA. This CDR3 contains 15 residues. Trimming removed 1 base from V and 9 bases from J, with 16 bases in between. The CDR3 DNA is TGTGCCAGCAGCTTAATGTTTGGGGGGAGAGGTGAGCAGTTCTTC. It yields the protein CASSLMFGGRGEQFF.

V and J are TRBV7-3 and TRBJ2-3; no reliable D call. Germline lookup yields CDR1 SGHTA and CDR2 FQGTGA. V was trimmed by 2 bases and J by 1 base, leaving 4 bases between them. The CDR3 contains 13 residues. CDR3 amino acids: CASSLPGTDTQYF. DNA of the CDR3: TGTGCCAGCAGCTTACCGGGCACAGATACGCAGTATTTT.

The genes are TRBV2 and TRBJ2-7; 7 positions agree with TRBD1. Germline V gives CDR1 SNHLY, CDR2 FYNNEI. The CDR3 has 14 residues. Trimming took 7 bases from V and 2 from J; bases not matched to a gene: 8. This chain's CDR3 is CASTPDRLAYEQYF. CDR3 in DNA: TGTGCCAGCACTCCGGACAGGTTAGCCTACGAGCAGTACTTC.

This clonotype was counted many times. The V call is TRBV5-1, the J call TRBJ2-7, with 9 bases fitting TRBD1. V lost 4 bases, J lost 7 bases, and 3 bases stayed unmatched. Germline CDR1 and CDR2: SGHRS and YFSETQ. The CDR3 is 12 residues long. CDR3 nucleotide sequence: TGCGCCAGCAGCCGGACAGGGGTGGAGCAGTACTTC. Translating gives CASSRTGVEQYF.

V gene TRBV29-1 combines with J gene TRBJ1-1; D not certain. CDR1 is SQVTM, CDR2 ANQGSEA, per germline. Trimming left V 5 bases short and J 1 base short, with 14 bases between. This CDR3 is built from 14 residues. The CDR3 nucleotides read TGCAGCGTTATCTTCACACCCCCGAACACTGAAGCTTTCTTT. Translated: CSVIFTPPNTEAFF.